This T cell receptor (beta chain) is drawn from a study of blood T cell repertoires in COVID-19. Looking at the study overall: Sample material is recorded as cDNA or gDNA derived from T cells, B-cell-depleted T cells, or PBMCs.

Original handling: Researchers report that nucleated cell counts were estimated from reference gene primer amplification. Only in-frame clones appear in the TCRdb table, and some are missing; sequencing was by immunoSEQ multiplex PCR. V, J and clone size are those of that table, while D and trimming were read from the DNA. This sample has over 250,000 clones; 65% to 90% occur once, and the top ten carry about 5.1%. V shed 0 bases and J shed 2 bases, with 9 bases lying between them. CDR1 and CDR2 (germline): SGHRS, YFSETQ. The CDR3 is 14 amino acids. Sequencing was carried out using peripheral blood. The receptor's source is a man in his fifties with active or convalescent COVID-19. The rearrangement joins TRBV5-1 to TRBJ2-7; no clear D gene. The CDR3 coding sequence is TGCGCCAGCAGCTTGGGACTCCGGGCCTACGAGCAGTACTTC. This gives the protein CASSLGLRAYEQYF.